What follows are 13 T cell receptor beta chains derived from one specimen sequenced in a study of cytomegalovirus exposure and HLA in healthy donors. 13 Jbeta primers and 60 Vbeta primers were used for the PCR. Data came from immunoSEQ multiplex PCR; TCRdb stores just in-frame clones and leaves some out. In the table there are about 160,000 clones, approximately 77% of which are singletons. Sequencing was done on a sample of PBMCs. Receptors were obtained from a male donor in good health and CMV-seropositive.

This rearrangement joins TRBV28 to TRBJ2-5, with 7 bases identical to TRBD1. The J call may be mistaken, given a closer DNA end match to TRBJ2-7. The CDR3 length is 13 residues. The germline V gene encodes CDR1 MDHEN and CDR2 SYDVKM. This CDR3 is CAVHRGPSYEQYF. The CDR3 DNA sequence: TGTGCCGTGCACAGGGGACCCTCCTACGAGCAGTACTTC.

The CDR3 sequence: CASSPRGAPEAFF. CDR3 coding DNA: TGTGCCAGCAGTCCCAGGGGGGCCCCTGAAGCTTTCTTT. This chain links TRBV6-5 with TRBJ1-1; TRBD1 agrees at 7 bases. The CDR3 is 13 residues long. Germline V lookup: CDR1 MNHEY, CDR2 SVGAGI. The J segment lost 6 bases and the V segment lost 5 bases, leaving 6 bases of the junction unmatched.

The chain combines TRBV5-6 with TRBJ2-3; 15 nucleotides line up with TRBD2. This CDR3 is built from 17 residues. Germline CDR1 and CDR2: SGHDT and YYEEEE. After removal of 0 bases from V and 5 bases from J, the junction contained 4 bases not matched to a gene. Here the CDR3 reads CASSLGGTSGGRDTQYF. Written as DNA, the CDR3 is TGTGCCAGCAGCTTGGGAGGGACTAGCGGGGGGAGAGATACGCAGTATTTT.

The sample holds a few counts of this clone. The chain is built from TRBV5-4 and TRBJ1-1; TRBD1 aligns across 7 bases. This CDR3 spans 15 amino acids. Unmatched junction bases numbered 7, after V lost 2 bases and J lost 3 bases. The germline CDR1 and CDR2 sequences are SGHNT and YYREEE (reference sequence). CDR3 nucleotides: TGTGCCAGCAGCTTACGAGACAGGGTGCACACTGAAGCTTTCTTT. Translation gives CASSLRDRVHTEAFF. The variable domain in full, completed from reference TRBV5-4 and TRBJ1-1, reads ETGVTQSPTHLIKTRGQQVTLRCSSQSGHNTVSWYQQALGQGPQFIFQYYREEENGRGNFPPRFSGLQFPNYSSELNVNALELDDSALYLCASSLRDRVHTEAFFGQGTRLTVV.

The chain has TRBV6-1 and TRBJ1-1; 7 bases fit TRBD1. Per germline, CDR1 MNHNS and CDR2 SASEGT. This CDR3 comprises 14 residues. The junction had 7 bases not matched to a gene; V was cut back by 6 bases and J by 3 bases. The CDR3: CASRATGVYTEAFF. The DNA for the CDR3 is TGTGCCAGCAGAGCCACAGGGGTCTACACTGAAGCTTTCTTT.

This clone was counted a few times. The chain links TRBV5-6 to TRBJ1-5, with D unclear. Per the germline V gene, CDR1 is SGHDT and CDR2 is YYEEEE. This CDR3 is 15 amino acids long. Deletions cut 0 bases from V and 0 bases from J, with 7 bases between. CDR3 residues: CASSLGDYSNQPQHF. CDR3 in DNA: TGTGCCAGCAGCTTGGGAGACTATAGCAATCAGCCCCAGCATTTT.

In its sample, this clone was seen once. The V call is TRBV6-1, the J call TRBJ2-5; D is perhaps TRBD2 (6 bases). Matching the DNA end better, TRBJ2-7 makes the J call doubtful. The CDR3 extends over 12 amino acids. From germline, CDR1 is MNHNS and CDR2 SASEGT. In nucleotides, the CDR3 is TGTGCCAGCAGGGGTCTTAGCGGCGAGCAGTACTTC. It is translated as CASRGLSGEQYF.

This CDR3 is CASSRGFEQYF. CDR3 DNA: TGCGCCAGCAGTCGGGGTTTCGAGCAGTACTTC. The rearrangement uses TRBV10-1 and TRBJ2-7, with D perhaps matching TRBD2 (5 bases). Per germline, CDR1 WNHNN and CDR2 SYGVQD (reference sequence). The ends were cut back, 5 bases at V and 6 bases at J, with 8 bases in the middle. CDR3 length equals 11 residues.

Comments on this clone: The identical CDR3 is also encoded by other nucleotide sequences in the sample. The rearrangement links TRBV7-9 to TRBJ2-1, with TRBD2 as a possible D gene (6 bases). The V gene's germline CDR1 is SEHNR and CDR2 FQNEAQ (reference sequence). The CDR3 contains 12 residues. The ends were cut back, 2 bases at V and 8 bases at J, with 7 bases in the middle. CDR3 nucleotides: TGTGCCAGCAGCTTAACGGGAGATGAGCAGTTCTTC. This translates into CASSLTGDEQFF.

The chain links TRBV4-1 to TRBJ1-6, with D possibly TRBD1 on 5 matching bases. This CDR3 comprises 15 residues. The germline V gene encodes CDR1 MGHRA and CDR2 YSYEKL. The V and J ends lost 1 base and 10 bases respectively, with 14 bases between them. CDR3 nucleotides: TGCGCCAGCAGCCAAGGTTGGCAGGGTGGGTCACCCCTCCACTTT. It is translated as CASSQGWQGGSPLHF.

The J gene is TRBJ1-5, the V gene TRBV2; TRBD1 aligns across 7 bases. The CDR3 has 16 amino acids. J gave up 0 bases and V 7 bases, and 9 bases lay outside the gene matches. The germline CDR1 and CDR2 sequences are SNHLY and FYNNEI. The CDR3 region has the DNA TGTGCCAGCAAGGAGGACAGGCTTTTTAGCAATCAGCCCCAGCATTTT. It encodes CASKEDRLFSNQPQHF.

The table lists this clone with a count of one. The genes are TRBV5-1 and TRBJ1-2; the D gene is possibly TRBD1 (5 bases). CDR3 length: 15 amino acids. CDR1 is SGHRS and CDR2 is YFSETQ in the germline V gene. V dropped 2 bases and J dropped 2 bases, with 13 bases sitting between them. In DNA, the CDR3 is TGCGCCAGCAGCTTCACCCAGGGAGGGAACTATGGCTACACCTTC. This translates into CASSFTQGGNYGYTF.

This sequence joins TRBV5-6 and TRBJ2-3; D is possibly TRBD2 (6 bases). Germline CDR1 is SGHDT and CDR2 is YYEEEE. V lost 4 bases to trimming and J lost 6 bases, with 18 bases between them. This CDR3 contains 15 residues. The CDR3, as DNA: TGTGCCAGCAGCGAGACATCGGGAGTGTGGGATACGCAGTATTTT. Its protein product is CASSETSGVWDTQYF.